This note documents a single TCR beta chain sequence. The sample belongs to a study of blood T cells in healthy people across ages. Germline V gene lookup returns CDR1 DFQATT and CDR2 SNEGSKA (reference sequence). Trimming removed 0 bases at V and 6 bases at J, with 5 bases between. CDR3 size: 11 residues. Primed by a sample-barcoded 5' primer and a J-beta primer mix, a second PCR proceeded for 7 to 11 cycles. A single record per CDR3 protein comes from TCRdb applying MiXCR to the 5' RACE reads. This sample has some 800,000 distinct CDR3 sequences, with approximately 44% found just once. The specimen sequenced was blood. The clonotype comes from a man in his sixties in good health. This chain connects TRBV20-1 to TRBJ1-2, with D hard to call. The CDR3 sequence: CSARDGNGYTF. DNA of the CDR3: TGCAGTGCTAGAGATGGGAATGGCTACACCTTC.